A selection of T cell receptor beta chains follows, all from one sample in a study of early T cells in non-severe SARS-CoV-2 infection. TCRdb ran MiXCR on the 5' RACE reads and lists one entry per CDR3 protein. The repertoire holds roughly 54,000 distinct CDR3 sequences, with less than 9.5% as singletons. The source was whole blood, collected at baseline. The receptors shown here come from an adult who was a healthcare worker with PCR-confirmed SARS-CoV-2 infection or an uninfected control (not recorded which). Each CDR3 is given with its conserved first and last residue. D genes are given only for firm matches. Not all rows give a size; the values are once, few, many and, for expanded clones, a class.

v_call: TRBV10-3
j_call: TRBJ1-5
d_call: NA
clone_size: few
cdr3_aa: CAISETPATGSVGQHF
cdr3_nt: TGTGCCATCAGTGAAACCCCCGCGACAGGCAGTGTAGGCCAGCATTTT

v_call: TRBV7-8
j_call: TRBJ1-5
d_call: NA
clone_size: many
cdr3_aa: CASSRGRTIEPQHF
cdr3_nt: TGTGCCAGCAGCCGGGGACGTACGATCGAACCCCAGCATTTT

v_call: TRBV6-5
j_call: TRBJ2-4
d_call: TRBD2
clone_size: many
cdr3_aa: CASSRLAWPKNIQYF
cdr3_nt: TGTGCCAGCAGTAGACTAGCGTGGCCCAAAAACATTCAGTACTTC

v_call: TRBV4-3
j_call: TRBJ2-7
d_call: TRBD2
clone_size: few
cdr3_aa: CASSQDSVSGRASSEQYF
cdr3_nt: TGCGCCAGCAGCCAAGATTCCGTGAGCGGGAGGGCCTCCAGCGAGCAGTACTTC

v_call: TRBV10-3
j_call: TRBJ2-1
d_call: NA
clone_size: few
cdr3_aa: CAIRGYNEQFF
cdr3_nt: TGTGCCATCAGGGGCTACAATGAGCAGTTCTTC

v_call: TRBV21-1
j_call: TRBJ2-7
d_call: NA
clone_size: few
cdr3_aa: CASSPSLPGAYEQYF
cdr3_nt: TGTGCCAGCAGCCCATCCCTGCCGGGGGCCTACGAGCAGTACTTC

v_call: TRBV7-2
j_call: TRBJ2-2
d_call: NA
clone_size: many
cdr3_aa: CASSLSQSRTGELFF
cdr3_nt: TGTGCCAGCAGCTTATCTCAGTCGAGGACCGGGGAGCTGTTTTTT

v_call: TRBV29-1
j_call: TRBJ2-7
d_call: NA
clone_size: NA
cdr3_aa: CSVGQDHYEQYF
cdr3_nt: TGCAGCGTTGGACAGGATCACTACGAGCAGTACTTC

v_call: TRBV11-1
j_call: TRBJ2-7
d_call: NA
clone_size: NA
cdr3_aa: CASSPGQGGVYEQYF
cdr3_nt: TGTGCCAGCAGCCCCGGACAGGGAGGGGTCTACGAGCAGTACTTC

v_call: TRBV12-3/TRBV12-4
j_call: TRBJ2-7
d_call: NA
clone_size: few
cdr3_aa: CASSFSQGSYEQYF
cdr3_nt: TGTGCCAGCAGTTTCTCCCAGGGTTCCTACGAGCAGTACTTC

v_call: TRBV20-1
j_call: TRBJ2-3
d_call: NA
clone_size: NA
cdr3_aa: CSASPRGGSSTDTQYF
cdr3_nt: TGCAGTGCAAGCCCTAGGGGGGGCTCTAGCACAGATACGCAGTATTTT

v_call: TRBV29-1
j_call: TRBJ2-7
d_call: NA
clone_size: many
cdr3_aa: CSVVVYGPYEQYF
cdr3_nt: TGCAGCGTTGTGGTGTACGGACCCTACGAGCAGTACTTC

v_call: TRBV7-9
j_call: TRBJ2-2
d_call: NA
clone_size: many
cdr3_aa: CASSLQGYTGELFF
cdr3_nt: TGTGCCAGCAGCTTACAGGGTTACACCGGGGAGCTGTTTTTT

v_call: TRBV7-9
j_call: TRBJ2-7
d_call: NA
clone_size: many
cdr3_aa: CASSLTHYEQYF
cdr3_nt: TGTGCCAGCAGCTTGACCCACTACGAGCAGTACTTC

v_call: TRBV28
j_call: TRBJ2-5
d_call: NA
clone_size: many
cdr3_aa: CASSPPWGTSQTQYF
cdr3_nt: TGTGCCAGCAGTCCCCCCTGGGGGACCTCCCAGACCCAGTACTTC

v_call: TRBV7-3
j_call: TRBJ2-1
d_call: NA
clone_size: few
cdr3_aa: CASSRTGLNEQFF
cdr3_nt: TGTGCCAGCAGCAGAACCGGGCTAAATGAGCAGTTCTTC

v_call: TRBV29-1
j_call: TRBJ1-1
d_call: NA
clone_size: NA
cdr3_aa: CSVEGPPMNTEAFF
cdr3_nt: TGCAGCGTTGAAGGTCCCCCCATGAACACTGAAGCTTTCTTT

v_call: TRBV5-4
j_call: TRBJ1-2
d_call: TRBD1
clone_size: NA
cdr3_aa: CASSEDRAYGYTF
cdr3_nt: TGTGCCAGCAGCGAAGACAGGGCGTATGGCTACACCTTC

v_call: TRBV7-2
j_call: TRBJ1-4
d_call: NA
clone_size: NA
cdr3_aa: CASSLSGQPFEKLFF
cdr3_nt: TGTGCCAGCAGCTTATCCGGACAGCCTTTTGAAAAACTGTTTTTT

v_call: TRBV30
j_call: TRBJ2-7
d_call: TRBD1
clone_size: few
cdr3_aa: CAADRVVSYEQYF
cdr3_nt: TGTGCCGCCGACAGGGTCGTATCCTACGAGCAGTACTTC

v_call: TRBV19
j_call: TRBJ2-2
d_call: TRBD2
clone_size: few
cdr3_aa: CATSLTSGRLGGELFF
cdr3_nt: TGTGCCACCTCGCTGACTAGCGGGAGGCTCGGCGGGGAGCTGTTTTTT

v_call: TRBV12-3/TRBV12-4
j_call: TRBJ2-1
d_call: NA
clone_size: NA
cdr3_aa: CASSNIRGSTGTSYNEQFF
cdr3_nt: TGTGCCAGCAGTAACATTCGGGGATCAACGGGGACCTCCTACAATGAGCAGTTCTTC

v_call: TRBV14
j_call: TRBJ2-3
d_call: NA
clone_size: NA
cdr3_aa: CASSQDGHTDTQYF
cdr3_nt: TGTGCCAGCAGCCAAGACGGTCACACAGATACGCAGTATTTT

v_call: TRBV7-3
j_call: TRBJ2-1
d_call: TRBD2
clone_size: NA
cdr3_aa: CASSLREDHEQFF
cdr3_nt: TGTGCCAGCAGCTTACGGGAGGACCATGAGCAGTTCTTC

v_call: TRBV19
j_call: TRBJ2-1
d_call: TRBD2
clone_size: few
cdr3_aa: CASSIGPGGLNEQFF
cdr3_nt: TGTGCCAGTAGTATAGGTCCGGGAGGGTTGAATGAGCAGTTCTTC

v_call: TRBV5-5
j_call: TRBJ2-5
d_call: TRBD2
clone_size: many
cdr3_aa: CASRIAGGSPQETQYF
cdr3_nt: TGTGCCAGCAGGATAGCCGGCGGGAGCCCCCAAGAGACCCAGTACTTC

v_call: TRBV28
j_call: TRBJ2-2
d_call: TRBD2
clone_size: few
cdr3_aa: CASSTGGQGTGELFF
cdr3_nt: TGTGCCAGCAGCACGGGAGGGCAGGGCACCGGGGAGCTGTTTTTT